Presented here are 27 T cell receptor beta chains from one specimen sequenced in a study of beta chain features in type 1 diabetes. Study conclusions and caveats: Across all four CD4+ subsets, people with type 1 diabetes showed modestly shorter TCRB CDR3s.

The entirety of the isolated RNA underwent reverse transcription, so expressed TCRB transcripts were sequenced. Profiled with immunoSEQ multiplex PCR; TCRdb holds only in-frame clones, not every one. The sample holds more than 250,000 clones, approximately 25% seen once. Antigens for these TCRs are unknown. Sequencing was done on a sample of naive CD4+ T cells from blood. These receptors came from a woman aged 25 to 39 with type 1 diabetes.

The table lists this clone with a few counts. This sequence joins TRBV9 and TRBJ2-5; D remains unclear. The CDR3 is 13 amino acids. In germline, CDR1 is SGDLS, CDR2 YYNGEE. Trimming took 0 bases from V and 5 from J, leaving 8 bases between them. The CDR3 DNA reads as TGTGCCAGCAGCGTAGGAGTGGAGGAGACCCAGTACTTC. Translating gives CASSVGVEETQYF.

This clone appeared a few times. The J gene is TRBJ2-7, the V gene TRBV5-1; D unclear. In germline, CDR1 is SGHRS, CDR2 YFSETQ. The CDR3 spans 14 residues. V was clipped by 0 bases and J by 3 bases, with 10 bases between them. The CDR3 DNA reads as TGCGCCAGCAGCTTGGCGGGTGGAAACTACGAGCAGTACTTC. Translating it yields CASSLAGGNYEQYF.

This rearrangement joins TRBV5-1 to TRBJ2-5, with 8 bases that match TRBD1. V was clipped by 4 bases and J by 2 bases; unmatched bases: 4. This CDR3 spans 14 amino acids. Germline values: CDR1 SGHRS, CDR2 YFSETQ. CDR3: CASSVGQGQETQYF. CDR3 sequence (DNA): TGCGCCAGCAGCGTAGGACAGGGTCAAGAGACCCAGTACTTC.

The rearrangement joins TRBV30 to TRBJ2-7, with D possibly being TRBD2 (6 bases). The V gene lost 0 bases and the J gene lost 4 bases, with 10 bases spanning the gap. The CDR3 is 13 residues long. The V gene's germline CDR1 is GTSNPN and CDR2 SVGIG (reference sequence). DNA of the CDR3: TGTGCCTGGAGTGTAGCTCTAGCGTACGAGCAGTACTTC. It specifies CAWSVALAYEQYF.

The table lists this clone with a few counts. CDR3: CSAKAAWQYF. CDR3 in DNA: TGCAGTGCTAAGGCAGCGTGGCAGTACTTC. The rearrangement joins TRBV20-1 to TRBJ2-7, with D hard to call. The CDR3 is 10 amino acids. The germline V and J ends were trimmed by 4 bases and 9 bases, with 10 bases remaining between them. Germline V gene lookup returns CDR1 DFQATT and CDR2 SNEGSKA (reference sequence).

V and J are TRBV4-1 and TRBJ1-5, with 9 positions matching TRBD1. Germline V gives CDR1 MGHRA, CDR2 YSYEKL. The J segment lost 6 bases and the V segment lost 4 bases, leaving 7 bases of the junction unmatched. The CDR3 loop spans 15 amino acids. Here the CDR3 DNA reads TGCGCCAGCAGCCGGACAGGGGATGGAGGTCAGCCCCAGCATTTT. This sequence encodes CASSRTGDGGQPQHF.

This clone was observed a single time. V usage is TRBV4-1 and J usage is TRBJ2-1; tentative D call: TRBD2 (5 bases). With 0 bases removed from V and 8 bases from J, the gap between germline ends came to 11 bases. This CDR3 has 14 amino acids. Germline loops: CDR1 MGHRA, CDR2 YSYEKL. This CDR3 reads CASSQEPGFDEQFF. The CDR3 coding sequence is TGCGCCAGCAGCCAAGAACCGGGATTCGATGAGCAGTTCTTC.

J is TRBJ1-1 and V is TRBV4-1; 9 nucleotides agree with TRBD1. The CDR3 spans 18 residues. V shed 3 bases, J shed 8 bases, and the junction held 19 bases outside the gene matches. CDR1 is MGHRA, CDR2 YSYEKL, per germline. The CDR3 sequence is CASSHDPGQGQRSQEAFF. The CDR3 DNA follows: TGCGCCAGCAGCCATGATCCGGGACAGGGTCAAAGAAGTCAGGAAGCTTTCTTT.

The chain has TRBV7-9 and TRBJ1-2; no reliable D call. The CDR3 length is 11 residues. Per the germline V gene, CDR1 is SEHNR and CDR2 is FQNEAQ (reference sequence). V lost 10 bases and J 6 bases, leaving 12 bases between the germline ends. The CDR3 nucleotides read TGTGCCACCTCGCCTATTGATGGCTACACCTTC. Encoded protein: CATSPIDGYTF.

The V and J genes are TRBV30 and TRBJ2-2; 7 positions match TRBD1. V shed 5 bases, J shed 1 base, and the junction held 1 base outside the gene matches. Germline values: CDR1 GTSNPN, CDR2 SVGIG (reference sequence). This CDR3 is 13 amino acids long. The CDR3 bases are TGTGCCTGGCGACAGGGGAACACCGGGGAGCTGTTTTTT. As protein: CAWRQGNTGELFF.

This clone came up once. This chain uses TRBV6-5 with TRBJ2-5; D might be TRBD1 (6 bases). In germline, CDR1 is MNHEY, CDR2 SVGAGI. Trimming left V 10 bases short and J 5 bases short, with 17 bases between. The CDR3 loop spans 13 amino acids. CDR3 nucleotide sequence: TGTGCCACGAGCCAGGGGACGTCGGAGACCCAGTACTTC. Protein product: CATSQGTSETQYF.

The chain links TRBV13 to TRBJ2-1; 7 positions match TRBD2. This CDR3 is built from 19 residues. Unmatched junction bases numbered 18, after V lost 3 bases and J lost 4 bases. CDR1 and CDR2 from the germline V gene are PRHDT and FYEKMQ (reference sequence). CDR3 nucleotides: TGTGCCAGCAGCTTTTCGAGCGGGGACGGATTATTGGCTTACAATGAGCAGTTCTTC. Protein: CASSFSSGDGLLAYNEQFF.

The chain joins TRBV29-1 to TRBJ1-5; D might be TRBD1 (5 bases). This CDR3 comprises 13 residues. CDR1 is SQVTM, CDR2 ANQGSEA, per germline. Trimming shortened V by 4 bases and J by 3 bases, and 10 bases separated the two germline ends. The CDR3 loop reads CSVGGGFNQPQHF. CDR3 DNA: TGCAGCGTTGGTGGGGGGTTCAATCAGCCCCAGCATTTT.

This clone was seen a handful of times. The chain recombines TRBV29-1 with TRBJ1-5; maybe TRBD1 (5 bases). The CDR3 has 14 amino acids. The V gene's germline CDR1 is SQVTM and CDR2 ANQGSEA. The CDR3 sequence: CSATLGLSNQPQHF. Here the CDR3 DNA reads TGCAGTGCAACCCTGGGACTGTCCAATCAGCCCCAGCATTTT.

The gene calls are TRBV29-1 and TRBJ1-5; D unresolved. The V end was cut by 0 bases, the J end by 0 bases, with 3 bases between. The CDR3 length is 13 residues. Germline assignment: CDR1 SQVTM and CDR2 ANQGSEA. The CDR3 nucleotides read TGCAGCGTTGAAGAGTATAGCAATCAGCCCCAGCATTTT. This sequence encodes CSVEEYSNQPQHF. The full variable domain, with the rest looked up from reference TRBV29-1 and TRBJ1-5, is SAVISQKPSRDICQRGTSLTIQCQVDSQVTMMFWYRQQPGQSLTLIATANQGSEATYESGFVIDKFPISRPNLTFSTLTVSNMSPEDSSIYLCSVEEYSNQPQHFGDGTRLSIL.

The V call is TRBV30, the J call TRBJ2-1; TRBD1 agrees at 9 bases. The CDR3 contains 12 residues. With 8 bases clipped from V and 8 bases from J, the junction kept 7 bases outside the gene matches. Germline V gene lookup returns CDR1 GTSNPN and CDR2 SVGIG (reference sequence). The CDR3 protein is CARMDRGDEQFF. The CDR3 bases are TGTGCCCGGATGGACAGGGGCGATGAGCAGTTCTTC.

This chain connects TRBV2 to TRBJ1-2; D uncertain. Between the trimmed V and J ends, which lost 1 base and 2 bases, there was a span of 5 bases. Germline CDR1 SNHLY, CDR2 FYNNEI. CDR3 length: 13 residues. Here the CDR3 reads CASSEGANYGYTF. The CDR3 DNA follows: TGTGCCAGCAGTGAAGGGGCAAACTATGGCTACACCTTC.

The chain employs TRBV5-4 and TRBJ2-2; the match to TRBD2 covers 11 bases. V shed 4 bases, J shed 1 base, and the junction held 6 bases outside the gene matches. From germline, CDR1 is SGHNT and CDR2 YYREEE (reference sequence). The CDR3 spans 17 residues. CDR3 protein: CASSQAGLAGNTGELFF. The CDR3 bases are TGTGCCAGCAGCCAAGCCGGACTAGCGGGGAACACCGGGGAGCTGTTTTTT.

This clone turned up a few times. The rearrangement joins TRBV7-2 to TRBJ2-5, with D possibly TRBD2 on 5 matching bases. The V end lost 5 bases, the J end lost 5 bases, and 12 bases lay between the germline ends. CDR1 SGHTA and CDR2 FQGNSA come from the germline V gene. The CDR3 is made up of 13 amino acids. The CDR3 reads CASSPGLSETQYF. CDR3 nucleotides: TGTGCCAGCAGCCCGGGGTTGTCGGAGACCCAGTACTTC.

In its sample, this clone was seen a few times. The V and J genes are TRBV10-2 and TRBJ2-7; no clear D gene. The CDR3 is made up of 13 amino acids. The germline CDR1 and CDR2 sequences are WSHSY and SAAADI. V shed 2 bases and J shed 3 bases, with 8 bases lying between them. DNA of the CDR3: TGCGCCAGCAGTGAGCAGGCGAGCTACGAGCAGTACTTC. It codes for CASSEQASYEQYF.

The chain carries TRBV19 and TRBJ2-7; the D gene is possibly TRBD1 (5 bases). V dropped 7 bases and J dropped 0 bases, with 10 bases sitting between them. CDR1 LNHDA and CDR2 SQIVND come from the germline V gene (reference sequence). The CDR3 is 13 residues long. This chain's CDR3 is CASKQGSSYEQYF. Here the CDR3 DNA reads TGTGCCAGTAAGCAGGGAAGCTCCTACGAGCAGTACTTC.

V usage is TRBV6-5 and J usage is TRBJ2-5; the match to TRBD1 covers 10 bases. Trimming removed 6 bases from V and 5 bases from J; junction bases left unmatched: 9. Germline CDR1 reads MNHEY; CDR2 reads SVGAGI. There are 15 residues in the CDR3. The DNA for the CDR3 is TGTGCCAGCAGCTTCCCGACAGGGGGCGTTGAGACCCAGTACTTC. Amino acids: CASSFPTGGVETQYF.

The V and J genes are TRBV29-1 and TRBJ2-7, with 9 bases that match TRBD2. V was pared by 6 bases and J by 2 bases, with 5 bases of the junction left unmatched. The CDR3 is made up of 13 amino acids. Germline V CDR1 and CDR2: SQVTM, ANQGSEA. Written as DNA, the CDR3 is TGCAGCGTCGGACTAGCGAGTACCTACGAGCAGTACTTC. Translating gives CSVGLASTYEQYF.

This chain links TRBV27 with TRBJ2-5, with 9 bases identical to TRBD1. The germline gives CDR1 MNHEY, CDR2 SMNVEV (reference sequence). Germline trimming cut 6 bases from V and 5 bases from J; bases unmatched to any gene: 10. There are 15 residues in the CDR3. This CDR3 is CASRSGDREEETQYF. The CDR3 nucleotides read TGTGCCAGCAGGAGTGGGGACAGGGAAGAGGAGACCCAGTACTTC.

In this sample, this clone turned up a few times. The chain uses TRBV20-1 and TRBJ2-1; 7 bases fit TRBD2. Germline lookup yields CDR1 DFQATT and CDR2 SNEGSKA (reference sequence). The ends lost 7 bases at V and 13 bases at J; junction bases unmatched: 10. CDR3 length: 11 amino acids. CDR3 amino acids: CSGARTSLQFF. In nucleotides, the CDR3 is TGCAGTGGCGCAAGGACTAGTCTACAGTTCTTC.

The chain recombines TRBV9 with TRBJ2-1; 11 nucleotides align to TRBD2. Trimming cost V 2 bases and J 8 bases; bases outside gene matches: 9. The germline V gene encodes CDR1 SGDLS and CDR2 YYNGEE. The CDR3 sequence is 16 residues long. The CDR3 loop is CASSVLAGGAVDEQFF. CDR3 nucleotide sequence: TGTGCCAGCAGCGTGCTAGCGGGAGGTGCGGTCGATGAGCAGTTCTTC. The full variable domain, completed using reference TRBV9 and TRBJ2-1, is DSGVTQTPKHLITATGQRVTLRCSPRSGDLSVYWYQQSLDQGLQFLIQYYNGEERAKGNILERFSAQQFPDLHSELNLSSLELGDSALYFCASSVLAGGAVDEQFFGPGTRLTVL.

The chain couples TRBV29-1 to TRBJ1-2; no firm D call. V was pared by 5 bases and J by 2 bases, with 6 bases between. Germline-derived CDR1 and CDR2 are SQVTM and ANQGSEA. The CDR3 runs to 11 residues. The CDR3 DNA reads as TGCAGCGTTCAGCGGAACTATGGCTACACCTTC. It codes for CSVQRNYGYTF.